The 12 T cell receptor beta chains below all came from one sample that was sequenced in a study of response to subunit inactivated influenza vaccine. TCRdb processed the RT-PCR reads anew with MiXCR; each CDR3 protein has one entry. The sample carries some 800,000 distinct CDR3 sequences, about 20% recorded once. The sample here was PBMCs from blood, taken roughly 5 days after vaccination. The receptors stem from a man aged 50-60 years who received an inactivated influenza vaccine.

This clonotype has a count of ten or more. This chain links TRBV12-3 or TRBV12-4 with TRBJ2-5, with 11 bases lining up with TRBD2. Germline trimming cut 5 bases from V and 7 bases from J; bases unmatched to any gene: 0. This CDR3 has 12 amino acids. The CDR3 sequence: CASSGTSGTQYF. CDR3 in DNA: TGTGCCAGCAGTGGGACTAGCGGGACCCAGTACTTC.

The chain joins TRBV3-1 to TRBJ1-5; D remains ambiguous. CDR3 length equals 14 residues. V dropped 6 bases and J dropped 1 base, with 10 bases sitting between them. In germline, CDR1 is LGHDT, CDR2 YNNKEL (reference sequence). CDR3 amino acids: CASSPGMSNQPQHF. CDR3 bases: TGTGCCAGCAGTCCAGGTATGAGCAATCAGCCCCAGCATTTT.

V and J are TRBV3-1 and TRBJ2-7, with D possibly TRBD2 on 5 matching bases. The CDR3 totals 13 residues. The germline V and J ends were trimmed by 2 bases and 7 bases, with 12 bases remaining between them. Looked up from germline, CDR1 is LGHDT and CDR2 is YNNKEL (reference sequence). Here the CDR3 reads CASSQMTAGEQYF. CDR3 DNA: TGTGCCAGCAGCCAAATGACCGCGGGTGAGCAGTACTTC.

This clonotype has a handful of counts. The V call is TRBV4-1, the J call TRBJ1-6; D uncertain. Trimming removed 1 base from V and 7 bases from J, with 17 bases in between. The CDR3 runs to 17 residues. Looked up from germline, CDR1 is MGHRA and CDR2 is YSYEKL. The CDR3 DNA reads TGCGCCAGCAGCCAAGGTTTAGCGCAATGGGGAAATTCACCCCTCCACTTT. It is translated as CASSQGLAQWGNSPLHF.

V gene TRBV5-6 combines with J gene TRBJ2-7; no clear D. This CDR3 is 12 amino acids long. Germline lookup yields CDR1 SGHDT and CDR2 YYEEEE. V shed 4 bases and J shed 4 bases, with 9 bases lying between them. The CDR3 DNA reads TGTGCCAGCAGCCAAACCGATTACGAGCAGTACTTC. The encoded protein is CASSQTDYEQYF. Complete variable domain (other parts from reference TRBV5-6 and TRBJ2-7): DAGVTQSPTHLIKTRGQQVTLRCSPKSGHDTVSWYQQALGQGPQFIFQYYEEEERQRGNFPDRFSGHQFPNYSSELNVNALLLGDSALYLCASSQTDYEQYFGPGTRLTVT.

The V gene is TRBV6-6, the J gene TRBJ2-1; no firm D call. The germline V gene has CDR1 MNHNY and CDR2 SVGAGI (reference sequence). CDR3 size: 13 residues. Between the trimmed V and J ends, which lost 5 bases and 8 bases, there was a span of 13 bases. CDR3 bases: TGTGCCAGCAGTCCCGGGCGAACAGATGAGCAGTTCTTC. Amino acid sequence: CASSPGRTDEQFF.

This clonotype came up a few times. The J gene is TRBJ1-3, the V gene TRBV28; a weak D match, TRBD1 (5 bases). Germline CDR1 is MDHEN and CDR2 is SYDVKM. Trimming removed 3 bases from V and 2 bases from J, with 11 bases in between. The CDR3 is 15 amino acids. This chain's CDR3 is CASSFQGGAGNTIYF. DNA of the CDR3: TGTGCCAGCAGTTTTCAGGGAGGCGCTGGAAACACCATATATTTT.

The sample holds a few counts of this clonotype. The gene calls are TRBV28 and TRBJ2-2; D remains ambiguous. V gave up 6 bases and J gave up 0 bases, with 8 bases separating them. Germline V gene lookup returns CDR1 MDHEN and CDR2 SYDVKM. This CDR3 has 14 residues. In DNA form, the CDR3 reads TGTGCCAGCAGAGAAAGGCCGAACACCGGGGAGCTGTTTTTT. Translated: CASRERPNTGELFF.

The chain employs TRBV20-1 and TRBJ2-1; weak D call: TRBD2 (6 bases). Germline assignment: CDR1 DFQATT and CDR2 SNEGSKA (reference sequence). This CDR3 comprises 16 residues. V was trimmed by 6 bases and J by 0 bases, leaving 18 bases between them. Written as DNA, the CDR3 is TGCAGTGCCAGGGCGGCTAGCGCGATCTCCTACAATGAGCAGTTCTTC. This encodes CSARAASAISYNEQFF.

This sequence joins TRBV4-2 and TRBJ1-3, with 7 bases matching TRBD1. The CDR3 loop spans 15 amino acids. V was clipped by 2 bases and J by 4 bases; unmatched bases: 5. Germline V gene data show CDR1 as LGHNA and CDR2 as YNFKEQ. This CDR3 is CASSQLGQSGNTIYF. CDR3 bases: TGTGCCAGCAGCCAACTGGGACAGTCGGGAAACACCATATATTTT.

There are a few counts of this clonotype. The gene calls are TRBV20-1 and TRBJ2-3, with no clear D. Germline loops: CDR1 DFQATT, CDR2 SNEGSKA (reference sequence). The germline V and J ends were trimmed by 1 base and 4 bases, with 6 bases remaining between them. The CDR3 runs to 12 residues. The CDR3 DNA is TGCAGTGCTAGAGGAGAGTCAGATACGCAGTATTTT. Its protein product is CSARGESDTQYF.

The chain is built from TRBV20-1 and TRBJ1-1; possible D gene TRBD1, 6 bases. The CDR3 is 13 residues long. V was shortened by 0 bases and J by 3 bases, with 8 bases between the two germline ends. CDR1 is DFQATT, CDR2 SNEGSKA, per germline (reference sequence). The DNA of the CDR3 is TGCAGTGCTAGAGAAGGGGGATACACTGAAGCTTTCTTT. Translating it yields CSAREGGYTEAFF.